Listed below are T cell receptor beta chains from one sample, sequenced in a study of neurological immune-mediated disorders. TCRdb analysed the 5' RACE reads with MiXCR anew, one entry per CDR3 protein. Of approximately 16,000 distinct CDR3 sequences in the sample, roughly 10% were seen once. The sequenced material came from CD8+ T cells from blood. The receptor source for this set is a man in his fifties in good health. Both conserved end residues are part of each CDR3. The order of the fields is J gene, clone size, V gene, D gene, CDR3 DNA, CDR3 protein. A D gene is named only where the DNA matches it firmly. A row's size may be missing; if present it is once, few, many or a size class.

j_gene: TRBJ2-7; abundance: many; v_gene: TRBV6-2/TRBV6-3; d_gene: .; CDR3nt: TGTGCCAGCAGTCCTAGATCGGACGGACAAAGCTACGAGCAGTACTTC; CDR3aa: CASSPRSDGQSYEQYF
j_gene: TRBJ1-2; abundance: .; v_gene: TRBV28; d_gene: .; CDR3nt: TGTGCCAGCAGTTTGGGAGTCCATGGCTACACCTTC; CDR3aa: CASSLGVHGYTF
j_gene: TRBJ2-7; abundance: many; v_gene: TRBV27; d_gene: .; CDR3nt: TGTGCCAGCAGTGACGCCCAACACTACGAGCAGTACTTC; CDR3aa: CASSDAQHYEQYF
j_gene: TRBJ2-5; abundance: many; v_gene: TRBV28; d_gene: TRBD1; CDR3nt: TGTGCCATTGACAGGGGCGAGACCCAGTACTTC; CDR3aa: CAIDRGETQYF
j_gene: TRBJ2-7; abundance: many; v_gene: TRBV12-3/TRBV12-4; d_gene: .; CDR3nt: TGTGCCAGCAGCCCTGTGACGGGCTACGAGCAGTACTTC; CDR3aa: CASSPVTGYEQYF
j_gene: TRBJ2-1; abundance: many; v_gene: TRBV7-2; d_gene: .; CDR3nt: TGTGCCAGCAGCTGGTTTACTAGGGCGGATGAGCAGTTCTTC; CDR3aa: CASSWFTRADEQFF
j_gene: TRBJ1-1; abundance: many; v_gene: TRBV28; d_gene: TRBD1; CDR3nt: TGTGCCAGCAGTTTGGGACAGAATTTGAACACTGAAGCTTTCTTT; CDR3aa: CASSLGQNLNTEAFF
j_gene: TRBJ1-4; abundance: many; v_gene: TRBV6-2/TRBV6-3; d_gene: .; CDR3nt: TGTGCCAGCAGCCACTGGAGTGCAACTAATGAAAAACTGTTTTTT; CDR3aa: CASSHWSATNEKLFF
j_gene: TRBJ1-1; abundance: many; v_gene: TRBV29-1; d_gene: TRBD1; CDR3nt: TGCAGCGTTGAAACCCGGGACAGGGGAATCAGAAACACTGAAGCTTTCTTT; CDR3aa: CSVETRDRGIRNTEAFF
j_gene: TRBJ1-5; abundance: many; v_gene: TRBV28; d_gene: TRBD1; CDR3nt: TGTGCCAGCAGTTTCGGGACAGGGGGACAGCCCCAGCATTTT; CDR3aa: CASSFGTGGQPQHF
j_gene: TRBJ2-1; abundance: many; v_gene: TRBV9; d_gene: TRBD2; CDR3nt: TGTGCCAGCAGCGTAGAGGGACTAGCGGGAGGGTCGAGCTACAATGAGCAGTTCTTC; CDR3aa: CASSVEGLAGGSSYNEQFF
j_gene: TRBJ2-3; abundance: many; v_gene: TRBV29-1; d_gene: TRBD1; CDR3nt: TGCAGCGTTGACGACAGGGTGGACACAGATACGCAGTATTTT; CDR3aa: CSVDDRVDTDTQYF
j_gene: TRBJ2-2; abundance: .; v_gene: TRBV5-1; d_gene: .; CDR3nt: TGCGCCAGCAGTCCGGGTGGGGCCGGGGAGCTGTTTTTT; CDR3aa: CASSPGGAGELFF
j_gene: TRBJ2-2; abundance: many; v_gene: TRBV19; d_gene: .; CDR3nt: TGTGCCAGTAGCCCCCGGGTGGGAGTGCCCGGGGAGCTGTTTTTT; CDR3aa: CASSPRVGVPGELFF
j_gene: TRBJ2-2; abundance: many; v_gene: TRBV11-2; d_gene: TRBD1; CDR3nt: TGTGCCAGCAGCTCGTACGCCACAGGGGGAACCGGGGAGCTGTTTTTT; CDR3aa: CASSSYATGGTGELFF
j_gene: TRBJ2-1; abundance: many; v_gene: TRBV20-1; d_gene: .; CDR3nt: TGCAGTGCTATGCCCTCGGGAGAACTTCGGGGAGATGAGCAGTTCTTC; CDR3aa: CSAMPSGELRGDEQFF
j_gene: TRBJ2-7; abundance: few; v_gene: TRBV7-6; d_gene: .; CDR3nt: TGTGCCAGCAGCTTGGAGTGGGACGAGCTTGGTGAGCAGTACTTC; CDR3aa: CASSLEWDELGEQYF
j_gene: TRBJ2-7; abundance: many; v_gene: TRBV5-1; d_gene: TRBD1; CDR3nt: TGCGCCAGCGGGACAGGGTTTTACGAGCAGTACTTC; CDR3aa: CASGTGFYEQYF
j_gene: TRBJ2-7; abundance: many; v_gene: TRBV4-2; d_gene: .; CDR3nt: TGTGCCAGCAGCCCCCTCGCGGGCCACTACGAGCAGTACTTC; CDR3aa: CASSPLAGHYEQYF
j_gene: TRBJ2-5; abundance: many; v_gene: TRBV12-3/TRBV12-4; d_gene: .; CDR3nt: TGTGCCAGCAGTTTGGCAGAGTACCAAGAGACCCAGTACTTC; CDR3aa: CASSLAEYQETQYF
j_gene: TRBJ1-1; abundance: .; v_gene: TRBV12-2; d_gene: .; CDR3nt: TGTGCAAGTCGCTCCCGTTCGAACAGGGCCTATAACACTGAAGCTTTCTTT; CDR3aa: CASRSRSNRAYNTEAFF
j_gene: TRBJ1-1; abundance: .; v_gene: TRBV4-1; d_gene: .; CDR3nt: TGCGCCAGCAGCCAAAGGGGGTTGGAGGAAGCTTTCTTT; CDR3aa: CASSQRGLEEAFF
j_gene: TRBJ1-1; abundance: few; v_gene: TRBV9; d_gene: .; CDR3nt: TGTGCCAGCAGCGTAGGGGGTACTGAAGCTTTCTTT; CDR3aa: CASSVGGTEAFF
j_gene: TRBJ2-2; abundance: many; v_gene: TRBV29-1; d_gene: TRBD1; CDR3nt: TGCAGCGTGGGACAGGGTACCGGGGAGCTGTTTTTT; CDR3aa: CSVGQGTGELFF
j_gene: TRBJ2-1; abundance: few; v_gene: TRBV2; d_gene: TRBD2; CDR3nt: TGTGCCAGCAGTGAACTGTCGTCTAGCGGGAGCTACAATGAGCAGTTCTTC; CDR3aa: CASSELSSSGSYNEQFF
j_gene: TRBJ2-7; abundance: many; v_gene: TRBV12-3/TRBV12-4; d_gene: .; CDR3nt: TGTGCCACCCGGGACACGGACTCCTACGAGCAGTACTTC; CDR3aa: CATRDTDSYEQYF
j_gene: TRBJ1-2; abundance: medium-sized; v_gene: TRBV9; d_gene: .; CDR3nt: TGTGCCAGCAGCGATCAAATGAACTATGGCTACACCTTC; CDR3aa: CASSDQMNYGYTF